These 14 T cell receptor beta chains share one sample of origin, sequenced in a study of cytomegalovirus exposure and HLA in healthy donors. Primers included in the PCR were 60 Vbeta and 13 Jbeta primers. The table came from immunoSEQ multiplex PCR; TCRdb's copy has only in-frame clones and leaves some out. Seen here are some 190,000 clones, around 85% observed once, and the top ten hold 1%. The sequenced sample was PBMCs. These TCRs come from a boy aged 2 to 10 in good health and CMV-seronegative.

The chain couples TRBV19 to TRBJ1-1; unclear D gene. This CDR3 has 12 residues. V was clipped by 9 bases and J by 3 bases, with 11 bases between them. Germline CDR1 LNHDA, CDR2 SQIVND (reference sequence). This CDR3 is CASQTRDTEAFF. CDR3 DNA sequence: TGTGCCAGCCAAACTAGGGACACTGAAGCTTTCTTT.

J is TRBJ2-2 and V is TRBV9; possible D gene TRBD2, 6 bases. The V end lost 4 bases, the J end lost 5 bases, and 21 bases lay between the germline ends. The CDR3 loop spans 17 amino acids. CDR1 and CDR2 (germline): SGDLS, YYNGEE. CDR3 sequence reads: CASSSSPGLRGTGELFF. The DNA of the CDR3 is TGTGCCAGCAGCTCGTCACCGGGACTCCGTGGGACCGGGGAGCTGTTTTTT.

As regards this clone: Mismatch with germline at one junction end may stem from a read error. The chain uses TRBV7-9 and TRBJ2-2, with a weak D call TRBD1 (6 bases). The germline CDR1 and CDR2 sequences are SEHNR and FQNEAQ (reference sequence). This CDR3 is built from 15 residues. Written as DNA, the CDR3 is TGTTCCAGCAGCTCGCCCTTGGGGGCAGGCGGGGAGCTGTTTTTT. It is translated as CSSSSPLGAGGELFF.

The chain has TRBV5-4 and TRBJ1-2; 7 bases line up with TRBD1. Germline V CDR1 and CDR2: SGHNT, YYREEE (reference sequence). V lost 4 bases and J lost 5; bases outside the gene matches: 8. The CDR3 runs 14 residues. The CDR3 region is CASSPRQGKYGYTF. The CDR3 DNA sequence: TGTGCCAGCAGCCCACGACAGGGCAAGTATGGCTACACCTTC. Full variable domain (rest looked up from reference TRBV5-4 and TRBJ1-2): ETGVTQSPTHLIKTRGQQVTLRCSSQSGHNTVSWYQQALGQGPQFIFQYYREEENGRGNFPPRFSGLQFPNYSSELNVNALELDDSALYLCASSPRQGKYGYTFGSGTRLTVV.

This chain links TRBV10-1 with TRBJ1-1; D is undetermined. The CDR3 extends over 13 amino acids. Trimming pared 5 bases from V and 8 bases from J, leaving 15 bases between. Germline lookup yields CDR1 WNHNN and CDR2 SYGVQD (reference sequence). CDR3 bases: TGCGCCAGCAGTCCAGGCGTCGGCCGGGAAGCTTTCTTT. Encoded protein: CASSPGVGREAFF.

The chain has TRBV5-8 and TRBJ2-6; 9 bases fit TRBD1. V lost 1 base to trimming and J lost 0 bases; unmatched junction nucleotides: 11. The germline CDR1 and CDR2 sequences are SGHTS and YDEGEE. CDR3 length: 20 amino acids. CDR3 sequence (DNA): TGTGCCAGCAGCTTGAAGTTGATAGACAGGGGGGGCTCTGGGGCCAACGTCCTGACTTTC. Amino acids: CASSLKLIDRGGSGANVLTF.

This clone was found a few times. The V call is TRBV29-1, the J call TRBJ1-3, with D possibly matching TRBD1 (5 bases). Per germline, CDR1 SQVTM and CDR2 ANQGSEA. Between the trimmed V and J ends, which lost 0 bases and 0 bases, there was a span of 12 bases. CDR3 length equals 16 residues. This CDR3 reads CSVEDQEGLSGNTIYF. For the CDR3, the DNA is TGCAGCGTTGAAGATCAAGAGGGACTCTCTGGAAACACCATATATTTT.

V and J are TRBV2 and TRBJ1-2, with D tentatively TRBD1 (6 bases). The CDR3 has 13 residues. Germline CDR1 is SNHLY and CDR2 is FYNNEI. Trimming took off 5 bases at V and 2 bases at J, with 9 bases between the two ends. For the CDR3, the DNA is TGTGCCAGCAGTACTGACAGGAACTATGGCTACACCTTC. It yields the protein CASSTDRNYGYTF.

The rearrangement uses TRBV4-1 and TRBJ2-5; TRBD1 might be the D (5 bases). Deletions cut 1 base from V and 5 bases from J, with 14 bases between. Germline CDR1 and CDR2: MGHRA and YSYEKL. The CDR3 consists of 15 residues. The CDR3, as DNA: TGCGCCAGCAGCCAAGTCAGGGTAATAGGGGAGACCCAGTACTTC. Translation: CASSQVRVIGETQYF.

The chain is built from TRBV5-6 and TRBJ1-6; TRBD1 might be the D (5 bases). V lost 0 bases and J 0 bases, leaving 10 bases between the germline ends. Germline CDR1 reads SGHDT; CDR2 reads YYEEEE. The CDR3 covers 17 residues. The CDR3 DNA reads TGTGCCAGCAGCTTGGAACAGGCGAGCTCCTATAATTCACCCCTCCACTTT. Residues: CASSLEQASSYNSPLHF.

The chain couples TRBV11-1 to TRBJ2-2; possible D gene TRBD2, 6 bases. The germline V and J ends were trimmed by 2 bases and 2 bases, with 9 bases remaining between them. The CDR3 is 15 amino acids. CDR1 and CDR2 from the germline V gene are SGHAT and FQDESV (reference sequence). CDR3 sequence: CASSLISGNTGELFF. Here the CDR3 DNA reads TGTGCCAGCAGCTTAATTAGCGGTAACACCGGGGAGCTGTTTTTT.

This chain links TRBV28 with TRBJ2-7, with 7 nucleotides matching TRBD1. V was pared by 3 bases and J by 5 bases, with 13 bases of the junction left unmatched. The CDR3 is 16 residues long. Germline V CDR1 and CDR2: MDHEN, SYDVKM. The CDR3 loop is CASSLGRGRVFHEQYF. CDR3 DNA sequence: TGTGCCAGCAGTTTGGGAAGGGGGCGCGTCTTCCACGAGCAGTACTTC.

Details on this clone: The same CDR3 can be traced to other DNA sequences in this sample. J is TRBJ1-1 and V is TRBV6-1, with TRBD1 identical over 9 bases. The CDR3 contains 14 residues. Germline V gene data show CDR1 as MNHNS and CDR2 as SASEGT. With 7 bases clipped from V and 5 bases from J, the junction kept 8 bases outside the gene matches. The CDR3 DNA follows: TGTGCCAGCAACCCTGACAGGGGGGGTACTGAAGCTTTCTTT. Protein sequence: CASNPDRGGTEAFF.

The rearrangement joins TRBV29-1 to TRBJ2-5, with D tentatively TRBD1 (6 bases). Matching the DNA end better, TRBJ2-7 makes the J call doubtful. The CDR3 consists of 13 residues. In germline, CDR1 is SQVTM, CDR2 ANQGSEA. The CDR3 bases are TGCAGCGTTGAATGGGACACTACCTACGAGCAGTACTTC. This codes for CSVEWDTTYEQYF.